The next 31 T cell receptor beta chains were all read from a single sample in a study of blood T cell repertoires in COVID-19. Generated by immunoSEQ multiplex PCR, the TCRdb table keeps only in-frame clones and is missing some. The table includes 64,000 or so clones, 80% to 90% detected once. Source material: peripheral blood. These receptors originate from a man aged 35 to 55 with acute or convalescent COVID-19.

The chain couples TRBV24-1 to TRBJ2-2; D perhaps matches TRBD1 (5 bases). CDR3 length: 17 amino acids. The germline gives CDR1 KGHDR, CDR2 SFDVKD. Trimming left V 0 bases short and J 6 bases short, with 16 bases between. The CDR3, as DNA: TGTGCCACCAGTGATTTGGAACCTACAGGTTTCGCCGGGGAGCTGTTTTTT. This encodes CATSDLEPTGFAGELFF.

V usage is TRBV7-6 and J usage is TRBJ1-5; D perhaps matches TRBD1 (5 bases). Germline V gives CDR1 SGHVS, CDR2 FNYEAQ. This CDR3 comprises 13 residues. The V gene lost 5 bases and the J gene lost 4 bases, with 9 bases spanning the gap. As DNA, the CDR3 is TGTGCCAGCAGCCTGACAGAGAATCAGCCCCAGCATTTT. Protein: CASSLTENQPQHF.

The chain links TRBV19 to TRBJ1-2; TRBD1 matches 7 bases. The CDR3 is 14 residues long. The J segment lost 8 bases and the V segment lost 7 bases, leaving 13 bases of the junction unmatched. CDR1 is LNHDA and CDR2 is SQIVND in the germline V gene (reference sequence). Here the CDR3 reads CASKYTGARGGYTF. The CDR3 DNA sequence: TGTGCCAGTAAATACACAGGGGCCCGAGGGGGCTACACCTTC.

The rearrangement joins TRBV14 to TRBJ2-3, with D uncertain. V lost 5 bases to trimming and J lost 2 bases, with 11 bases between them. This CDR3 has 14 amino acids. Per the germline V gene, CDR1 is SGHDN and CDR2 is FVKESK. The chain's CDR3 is CASSARAYTDTQYF. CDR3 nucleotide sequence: TGTGCCAGCAGCGCCCGCGCATACACAGATACGCAGTATTTT.

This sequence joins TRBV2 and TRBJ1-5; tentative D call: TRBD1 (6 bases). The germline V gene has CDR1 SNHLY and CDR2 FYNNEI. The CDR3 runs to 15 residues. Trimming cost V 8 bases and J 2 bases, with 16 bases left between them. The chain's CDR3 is CASGQTEAGNQPQHF. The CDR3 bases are TGTGCCAGCGGACAGACAGAGGCAGGCAATCAGCCCCAGCATTTT. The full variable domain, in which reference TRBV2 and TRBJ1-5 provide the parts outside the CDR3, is EPEVTQTPSHQVTQMGQEVILRCVPISNHLYFYWYRQILGQKVEFLVSFYNNEISEKSEIFDDQFSVERPDGSNFTLKIRSTKLEDSAMYFCASGQTEAGNQPQHFGDGTRLSIL.

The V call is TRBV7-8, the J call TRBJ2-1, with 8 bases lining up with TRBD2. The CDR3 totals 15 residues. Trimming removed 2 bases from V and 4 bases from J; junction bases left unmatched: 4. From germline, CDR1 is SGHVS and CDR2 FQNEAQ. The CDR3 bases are TGTGCCAGCAGCTTAAGTGGCGGGGGGTACAATGAGCAGTTCTTC. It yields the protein CASSLSGGGYNEQFF.

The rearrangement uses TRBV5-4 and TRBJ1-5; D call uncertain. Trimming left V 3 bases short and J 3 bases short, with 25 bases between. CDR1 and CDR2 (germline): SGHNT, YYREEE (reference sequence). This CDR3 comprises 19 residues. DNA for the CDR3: TGTGCCAGCAGCTGGTCCCGGGATCCAGATACCCCTACCAATCAGCCCCAGCATTTT. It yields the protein CASSWSRDPDTPTNQPQHF.

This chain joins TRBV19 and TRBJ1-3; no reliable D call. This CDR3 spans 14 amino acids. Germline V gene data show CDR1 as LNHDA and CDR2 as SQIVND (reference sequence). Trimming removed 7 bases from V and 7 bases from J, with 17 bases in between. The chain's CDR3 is CASNKGDNRNTIYF. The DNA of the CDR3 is TGTGCCAGTAACAAGGGAGATAACCGGAACACCATATATTTT.

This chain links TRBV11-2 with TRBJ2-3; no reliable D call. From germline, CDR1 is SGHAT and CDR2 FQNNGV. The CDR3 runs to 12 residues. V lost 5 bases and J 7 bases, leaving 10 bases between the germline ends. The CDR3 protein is CASSLRSYTQYF. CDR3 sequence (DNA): TGTGCCAGCAGCCTCAGGTCTTATACGCAGTATTTT.

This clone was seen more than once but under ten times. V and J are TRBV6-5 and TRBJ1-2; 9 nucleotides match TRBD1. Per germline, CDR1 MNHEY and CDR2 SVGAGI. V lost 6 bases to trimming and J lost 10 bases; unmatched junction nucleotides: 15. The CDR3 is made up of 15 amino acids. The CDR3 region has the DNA TGTGCCAGCAGCCACTACGAGACAGGGGGGTGGGTCTACACCTTC. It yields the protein CASSHYETGGWVYTF.

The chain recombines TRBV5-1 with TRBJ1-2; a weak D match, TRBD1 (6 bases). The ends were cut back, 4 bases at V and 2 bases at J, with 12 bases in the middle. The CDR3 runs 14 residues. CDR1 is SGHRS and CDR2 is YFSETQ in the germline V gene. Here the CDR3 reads CASSPSQGNYGYTF. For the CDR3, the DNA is TGCGCCAGCAGCCCCTCCCAGGGGAACTATGGCTACACCTTC.

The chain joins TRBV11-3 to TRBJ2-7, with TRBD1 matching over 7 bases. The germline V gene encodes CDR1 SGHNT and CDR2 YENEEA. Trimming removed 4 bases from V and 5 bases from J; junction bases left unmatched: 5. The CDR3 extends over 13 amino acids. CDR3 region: CASSSSTGDEQYF. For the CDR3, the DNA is TGTGCCAGCAGCTCCTCCACAGGGGACGAGCAGTACTTC.

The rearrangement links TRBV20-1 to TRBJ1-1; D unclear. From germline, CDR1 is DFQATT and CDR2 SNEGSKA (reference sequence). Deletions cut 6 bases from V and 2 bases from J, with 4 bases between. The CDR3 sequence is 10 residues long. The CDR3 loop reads CSAVNTEAFF. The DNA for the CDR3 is TGCAGTGCCGTCAACACTGAAGCTTTCTTT.

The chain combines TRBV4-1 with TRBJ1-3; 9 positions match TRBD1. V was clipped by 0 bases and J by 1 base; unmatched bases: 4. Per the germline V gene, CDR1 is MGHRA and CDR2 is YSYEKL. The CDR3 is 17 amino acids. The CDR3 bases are TGCGCCAGCAGCCAAGAGGGGACAGGGAGTTCTGGAAACACCATATATTTT. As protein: CASSQEGTGSSGNTIYF.

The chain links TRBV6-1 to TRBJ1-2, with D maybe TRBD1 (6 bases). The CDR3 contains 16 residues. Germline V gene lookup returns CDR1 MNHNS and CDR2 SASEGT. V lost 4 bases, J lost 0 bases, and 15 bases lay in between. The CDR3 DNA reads TGTGCCAGCAGTGCTGACAGGCCGCTAGCTAACTATGGCTACACCTTC. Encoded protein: CASSADRPLANYGYTF.

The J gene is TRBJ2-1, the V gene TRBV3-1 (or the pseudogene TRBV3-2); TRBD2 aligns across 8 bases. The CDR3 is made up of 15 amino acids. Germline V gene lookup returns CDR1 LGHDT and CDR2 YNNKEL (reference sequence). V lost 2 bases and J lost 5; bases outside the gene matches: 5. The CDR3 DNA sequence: TGTGCCAGCAGCCAACCGGGACTAGGGGACAATGAGCAGTTCTTC. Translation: CASSQPGLGDNEQFF.

The chain's CDR3 is CASSPRRGPQHF. The CDR3, as DNA: TGTGCCAGCTCACCGAGACGGGGGCCCCAGCATTTT. The chain links TRBV18 to TRBJ1-5; unclear D gene. The CDR3 has 12 residues. Trimming cost V 3 bases and J 9 bases, with 9 bases left between them. Germline V gene sequence: CDR1 KGHSH, CDR2 LQKENI.

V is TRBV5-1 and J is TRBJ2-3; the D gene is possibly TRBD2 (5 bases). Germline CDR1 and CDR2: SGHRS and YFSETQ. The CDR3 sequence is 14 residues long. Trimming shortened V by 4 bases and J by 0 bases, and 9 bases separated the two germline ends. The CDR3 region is CASSAGLSTDTQYF. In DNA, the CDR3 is TGCGCCAGCAGCGCGGGCCTTAGCACAGATACGCAGTATTTT.

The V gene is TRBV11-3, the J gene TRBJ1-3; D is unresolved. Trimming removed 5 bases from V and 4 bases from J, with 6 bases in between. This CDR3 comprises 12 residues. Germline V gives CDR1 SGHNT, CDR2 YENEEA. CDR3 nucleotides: TGTGCCAGCAGCCCGACAGGAAACACCATATATTTT. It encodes CASSPTGNTIYF.

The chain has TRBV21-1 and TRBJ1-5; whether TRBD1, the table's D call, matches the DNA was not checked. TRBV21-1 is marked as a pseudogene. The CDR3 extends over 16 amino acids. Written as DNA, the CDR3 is TGTGCCAGCAGCAAAAACCAGGGGACCCTAGGTCAGCCCCAGCATTTT. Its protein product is CASSKNQGTLGQPQHF.

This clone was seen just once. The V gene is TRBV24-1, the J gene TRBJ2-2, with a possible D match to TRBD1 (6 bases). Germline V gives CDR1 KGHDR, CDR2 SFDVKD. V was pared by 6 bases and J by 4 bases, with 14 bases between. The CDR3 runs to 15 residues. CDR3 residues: CATSSYRVGTGELFF. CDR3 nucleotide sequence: TGTGCCACCAGTTCGTACAGGGTCGGCACCGGGGAGCTGTTTTTT.

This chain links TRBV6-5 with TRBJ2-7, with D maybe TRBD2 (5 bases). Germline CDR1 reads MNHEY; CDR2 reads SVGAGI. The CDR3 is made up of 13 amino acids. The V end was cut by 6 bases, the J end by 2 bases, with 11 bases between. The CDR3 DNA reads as TGTGCCAGCAGGGCCACTAGTACCTACGAGCAGTACTTC. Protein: CASRATSTYEQYF.

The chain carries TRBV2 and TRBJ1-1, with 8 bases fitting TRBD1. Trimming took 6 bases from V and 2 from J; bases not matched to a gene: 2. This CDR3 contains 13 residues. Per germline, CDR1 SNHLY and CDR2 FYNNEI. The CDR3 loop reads CASSDRGNTEAFF. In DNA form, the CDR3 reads TGTGCCAGCAGCGACAGGGGAAACACTGAAGCTTTCTTT.

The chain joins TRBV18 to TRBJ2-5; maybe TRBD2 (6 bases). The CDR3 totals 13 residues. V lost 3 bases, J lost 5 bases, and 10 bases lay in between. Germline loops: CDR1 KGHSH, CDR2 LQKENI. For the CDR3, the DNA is TGTGCCAGCTCACCGCGGAGGGAGGAGACCCAGTACTTC. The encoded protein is CASSPRREETQYF.

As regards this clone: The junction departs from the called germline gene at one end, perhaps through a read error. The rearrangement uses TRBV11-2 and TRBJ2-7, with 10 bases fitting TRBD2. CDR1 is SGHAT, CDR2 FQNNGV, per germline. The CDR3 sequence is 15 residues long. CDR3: CASSLVGASGGPMRF. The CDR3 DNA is TGTGCCAGCAGCTTAGTTGGTGCTAGCGGGGGACCTATGCGGTTC.

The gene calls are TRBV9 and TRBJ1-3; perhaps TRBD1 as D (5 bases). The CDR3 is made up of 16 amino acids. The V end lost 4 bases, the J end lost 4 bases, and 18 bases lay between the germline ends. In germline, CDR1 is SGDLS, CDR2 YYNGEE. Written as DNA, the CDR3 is TGTGCCAGCAGCCCTGATCGGTTTCGGGGGGGAAACACCATATATTTT. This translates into CASSPDRFRGGNTIYF.

The CDR3 loop reads CAISEIGTRNTEAFF. The CDR3, as DNA: TGTGCCATCAGTGAGATAGGGACAAGAAACACTGAAGCTTTCTTT. The chain combines TRBV10-3 with TRBJ1-1, with D perhaps matching TRBD1 (6 bases). The CDR3 totals 15 residues. Trimming left V 2 bases short and J 2 bases short, with 12 bases between. Germline values: CDR1 ENHRY, CDR2 SYGVKD.

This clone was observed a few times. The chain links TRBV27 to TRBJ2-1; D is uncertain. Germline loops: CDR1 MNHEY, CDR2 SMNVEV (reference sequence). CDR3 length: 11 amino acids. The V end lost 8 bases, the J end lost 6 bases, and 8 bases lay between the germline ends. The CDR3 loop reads CASSRPNEQFF. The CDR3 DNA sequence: TGTGCCAGCTCGCGGCCCAATGAGCAGTTCTTC.

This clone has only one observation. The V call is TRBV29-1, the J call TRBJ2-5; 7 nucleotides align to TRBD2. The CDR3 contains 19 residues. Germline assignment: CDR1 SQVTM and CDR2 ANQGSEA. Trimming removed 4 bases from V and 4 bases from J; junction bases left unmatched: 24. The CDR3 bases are TGCAGCGTTGCGCAGAAAGTGCCCAGCGGGGCTAAAAGGGGAGAGACCCAGTACTTC. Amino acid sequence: CSVAQKVPSGAKRGETQYF.

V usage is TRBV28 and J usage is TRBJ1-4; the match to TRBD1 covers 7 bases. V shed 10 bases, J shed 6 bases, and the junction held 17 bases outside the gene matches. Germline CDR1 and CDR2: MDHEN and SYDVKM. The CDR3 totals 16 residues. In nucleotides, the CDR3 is TGTGCCACTCGGGACAGCTTAACGGATGTTTATGAAAAACTGTTTTTT. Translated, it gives CATRDSLTDVYEKLFF.

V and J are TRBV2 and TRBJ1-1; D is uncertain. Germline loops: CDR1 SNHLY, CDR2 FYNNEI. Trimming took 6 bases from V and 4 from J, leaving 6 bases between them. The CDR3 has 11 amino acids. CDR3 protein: CASRRITEAFF. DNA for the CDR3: TGTGCCAGCAGGAGAATCACTGAAGCTTTCTTT.